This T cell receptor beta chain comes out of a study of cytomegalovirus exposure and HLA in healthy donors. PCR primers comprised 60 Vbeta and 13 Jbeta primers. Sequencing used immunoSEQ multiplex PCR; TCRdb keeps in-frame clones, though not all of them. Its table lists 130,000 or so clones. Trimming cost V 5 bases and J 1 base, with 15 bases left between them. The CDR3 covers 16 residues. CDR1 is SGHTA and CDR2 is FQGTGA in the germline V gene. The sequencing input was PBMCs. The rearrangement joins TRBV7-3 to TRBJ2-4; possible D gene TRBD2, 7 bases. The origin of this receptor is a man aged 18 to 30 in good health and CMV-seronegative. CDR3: CASSPKGGLAKNIQYF. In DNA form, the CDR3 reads TGTGCCAGCAGCCCAAAGGGGGGGTTGGCCAAAAACATTCAGTACTTC.